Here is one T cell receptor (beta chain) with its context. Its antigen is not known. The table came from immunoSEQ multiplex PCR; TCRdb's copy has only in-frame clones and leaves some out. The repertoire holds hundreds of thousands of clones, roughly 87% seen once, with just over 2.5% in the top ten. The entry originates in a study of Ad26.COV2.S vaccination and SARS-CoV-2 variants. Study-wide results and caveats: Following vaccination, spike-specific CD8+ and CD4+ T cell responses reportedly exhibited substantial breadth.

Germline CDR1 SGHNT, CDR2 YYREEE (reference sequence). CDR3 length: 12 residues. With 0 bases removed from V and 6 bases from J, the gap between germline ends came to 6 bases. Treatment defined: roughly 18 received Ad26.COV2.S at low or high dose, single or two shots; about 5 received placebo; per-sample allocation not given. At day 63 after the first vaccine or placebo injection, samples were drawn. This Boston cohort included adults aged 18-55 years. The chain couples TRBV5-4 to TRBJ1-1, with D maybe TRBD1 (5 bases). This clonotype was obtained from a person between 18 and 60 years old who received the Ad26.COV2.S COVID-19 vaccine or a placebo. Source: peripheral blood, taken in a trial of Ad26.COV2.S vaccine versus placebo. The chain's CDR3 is CASSLAGSEAFF. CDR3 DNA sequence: TGTGCCAGCAGCTTGGCAGGGTCTGAAGCTTTCTTT.